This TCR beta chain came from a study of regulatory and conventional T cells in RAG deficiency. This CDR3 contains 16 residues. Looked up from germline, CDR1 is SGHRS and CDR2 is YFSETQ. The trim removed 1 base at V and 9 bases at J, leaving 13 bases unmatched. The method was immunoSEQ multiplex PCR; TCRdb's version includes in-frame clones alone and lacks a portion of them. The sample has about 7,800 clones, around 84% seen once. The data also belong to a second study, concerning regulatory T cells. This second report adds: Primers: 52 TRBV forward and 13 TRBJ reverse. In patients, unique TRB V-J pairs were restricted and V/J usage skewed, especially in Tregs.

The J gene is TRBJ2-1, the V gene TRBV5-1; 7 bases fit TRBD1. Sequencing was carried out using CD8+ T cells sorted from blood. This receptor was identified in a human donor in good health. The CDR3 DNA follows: TGCGCCAGCAGCTTGAGGGCAGGGGGTGGTGGGGTTGAGCAGTTCTTC. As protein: CASSLRAGGGGVEQFF.